This T cell receptor beta chain was captured by sequencing in a study of regulatory T cells in long-lasting Graves disease. Whole-study findings and limits: There were preferences for TRBV28, TRBJ1-2 and TRBJ2-5 in persistent disease.

About this clonotype itself: As yet, its antigen is unknown.

The TCR beta library used iRepertoire HTBI primers with Arm-PCR amplification of CDR3. TCRdb re-called the multiplex PCR reads through MiXCR, storing one row per CDR3 protein. The sample records 400,000 to 500,000 distinct CDR3 sequences, about 16% being singletons. Germline V lookup: CDR1 SEHNR, CDR2 FQNEAQ (reference sequence). The CDR3 is 15 residues long. The V and J ends lost 8 bases and 4 bases respectively, with 15 bases between them. Time point in this sample: newly diagnosed GD, antithyroid drugs for less than 3 months. PBMC RNA served as the TCR library source. This sample was also put to use in a study of T cells in Graves' hyperthyroidism and ophthalmopathy. According to that study: During a first-round RT-PCR of the TCR CDR3, the HTBI primer set was used.

The sequencing here drew on peripheral blood mononuclear cells (PBMCs), taken at new diagnosis, from a patient treated with antithyroid drugs. This TCR came from a woman younger than 30 with Graves disease. The V call is TRBV7-9, the J call TRBJ2-6; possible D gene TRBD2, 5 bases. Here the CDR3 DNA reads TGTGCCAGCTCCCCACGCGGGTACGGGGCCAACGTCCTGACTTTC. Its protein is CASSPRGYGANVLTF.